This passage covers 20 T cell receptor beta chains from one sample sequenced in a study of blood T cell repertoires in COVID-19. Sequencing was performed with immunoSEQ multiplex PCR; in TCRdb, only in-frame clones are kept and a portion is missing. Of fewer than 350,000 clones listed, roughly nine tenths were seen once; the top ten hold approximately 12%. Specimen: peripheral blood. The receptors were gathered from a woman aged 25 to 45 with COVID-19, enrolled during active disease.

The chain carries TRBV27 and TRBJ2-7, with 7 bases matching TRBD2. The germline V gene has CDR1 MNHEY and CDR2 SMNVEV (reference sequence). This CDR3 comprises 14 residues. J lost 0 bases, V lost 6 bases, and 5 bases had no gene match. CDR3 amino acids: CASSAGVLSYEQYF. The CDR3 DNA reads as TGTGCCAGCAGCGCGGGGGTGCTCTCCTACGAGCAGTACTTC.

The V call is TRBV24-1, the J call TRBJ2-5, with D tentatively TRBD1 (7 bases). The CDR3 loop spans 15 amino acids. V lost 1 base to trimming and J lost 5 bases, with 13 bases between them. From germline, CDR1 is KGHDR and CDR2 SFDVKD. The DNA of the CDR3 is TGTGCCACCAGTGATTTTACAGGGGCGGGGGAGACCCAGTACTTC. It specifies CATSDFTGAGETQYF.

The rearrangement uses TRBV28 and TRBJ2-5; D possibly corresponds to TRBD1 (6 bases). V lost 2 bases and J lost 2, with 12 bases in between. Germline V CDR1 and CDR2: MDHEN, SYDVKM. The CDR3 is 15 residues long. CDR3: CASSLTGNLQETQYF. CDR3 DNA: TGTGCCAGCAGTTTAACAGGGAATTTGCAAGAGACCCAGTACTTC.

V is TRBV5-1 and J is TRBJ2-1; 10 bases line up with TRBD2. Germline-derived CDR1 and CDR2 are SGHRS and YFSETQ. CDR3 size: 20 residues. The V segment lost 4 bases and the J segment 0 bases; nucleotides outside the gene matches: 16. DNA for the CDR3: TGCGCCAGCAGCCCCCTACCCACCAGCGGGGGGGGGAGCTCCTACAATGAGCAGTTCTTC. Its translation: CASSPLPTSGGGSSYNEQFF.

This clone was picked up a small number of times. The CDR3 region is CASSRGSVPNQPQHF. The CDR3 DNA is TGTGCCAGCAGTCGGGGGTCGGTACCCAATCAGCCCCAGCATTTT. The rearrangement uses TRBV25-1 and TRBJ1-5; TRBD1 might be the D (5 bases). V lost 5 bases, J lost 3 bases, and 14 bases lay in between. This CDR3 region has 15 residues. CDR1 MGHDK and CDR2 SYGVNS come from the germline V gene. The entire variable domain, with the rest obtained from reference TRBV25-1 and TRBJ1-5, is as follows: EADIYQTPRYLVIGTGKKITLECSQTMGHDKMYWYQQDPGMELHLIHYSYGVNSTEKGDLSSESTVSRIRTEHFPLTLESARPSHTSQYLCASSRGSVPNQPQHFGDGTRLSIL.

This clone was counted a single time. The chain has TRBV6-1 and TRBJ2-5; 10 nucleotides line up with TRBD2. Germline-derived CDR1 and CDR2 are MNHNS and SASEGT. The CDR3 loop spans 16 amino acids. V dropped 4 bases and J dropped 2; count of bases not matched to a gene: 7. CDR3 in amino acids: CASSAQLAGTQETQYF. CDR3 bases: TGTGCCAGCAGTGCTCAACTAGCGGGGACGCAAGAGACCCAGTACTTC.

This chain joins TRBV7-8 and TRBJ1-3; no reliable D call. The V and J ends lost 5 bases and 0 bases respectively, with 17 bases between them. Germline CDR1 reads SGHVS; CDR2 reads FQNEAQ. The CDR3 runs 17 residues. For the CDR3, the DNA is TGTGCCAGCAGCCTCAGGTCAGGTGAAATCTCTGGAAACACCATATATTTT. It specifies CASSLRSGEISGNTIYF.

This clone came up a few times. The chain joins TRBV2 to TRBJ1-5; no clear D. Trimming left V 5 bases short and J 5 bases short, with 10 bases between. The CDR3 extends over 13 amino acids. CDR1 is SNHLY and CDR2 is FYNNEI in the germline V gene. For the CDR3, the DNA is TGTGCCAGCAGTCCGGGTCTTTATCAGCCCCAGCATTTT. The encoded protein is CASSPGLYQPQHF.

The chain joins TRBV18 to TRBJ1-6, with a possible D match to TRBD1 (5 bases). This CDR3 region has 15 residues. Trimming took off 3 bases at V and 8 bases at J, with 14 bases between the two ends. Germline V CDR1 and CDR2: KGHSH, LQKENI. CDR3 region: CASSPVSGVDSPLHF. As DNA, the CDR3 is TGTGCCAGCTCACCGGTTTCGGGGGTGGATTCACCCCTCCACTTT.

The J gene is TRBJ2-7, the V gene TRBV6-5; 8 nucleotides match TRBD2. This CDR3 is 15 amino acids long. CDR1 and CDR2 from the germline V gene are MNHEY and SVGAGI. V lost 8 bases, J lost 1 base, and 10 bases stayed unmatched. CDR3 coding DNA: TGTGCCAGCGCCGCCGGGGGGGTAAAATCCTACGAGCAGTACTTC. This sequence encodes CASAAGGVKSYEQYF.

CDR3 loop: CASSPRPRVDRGRPQETQYF. The DNA for the CDR3 is TGTGCCAGCTCACCAAGGCCCCGTGTTGACAGGGGGCGCCCCCAAGAGACCCAGTACTTC. The chain is built from TRBV18 and TRBJ2-5; 10 bases line up with TRBD1. The germline V gene encodes CDR1 KGHSH and CDR2 LQKENI. The J segment lost 1 base and the V segment lost 2 bases, leaving 16 bases of the junction unmatched. This CDR3 comprises 20 residues.

The gene calls are TRBV27 and TRBJ1-5; 7 positions match TRBD1. CDR1 MNHEY and CDR2 SMNVEV come from the germline V gene (reference sequence). V dropped 2 bases and J dropped 5; count of bases not matched to a gene: 6. This CDR3 has 15 residues. For the CDR3, the DNA is TGTGCCAGCAGTTTACACGGGACAGAGTATCAGCCCCAGCATTTT. As protein: CASSLHGTEYQPQHF.

This chain connects TRBV5-1 to TRBJ1-5; D remains unclear. In germline, CDR1 is SGHRS, CDR2 YFSETQ. CDR3 size: 16 residues. The V gene lost 0 bases and the J gene lost 5 bases, with 15 bases spanning the gap. The CDR3: CASSLVLEVRDQPQHF. CDR3 sequence (DNA): TGCGCCAGCAGCTTGGTTCTGGAGGTTAGGGATCAGCCCCAGCATTTT. The complete variable domain, with remaining parts taken from reference TRBV5-1 and TRBJ1-5, reads KAGVTQTPRYLIKTRGQQVTLSCSPISGHRSVSWYQQTPGQGLQFLFEYFSETQRNKGNFPGRFSGRQFSNSRSEMNVSTLELGDSALYLCASSLVLEVRDQPQHFGDGTRLSIL.

The chain has TRBV27 and TRBJ1-6; D uncertain. Trimming cost V 0 bases and J 14 bases, with 11 bases left between them. Germline assignment: CDR1 MNHEY and CDR2 SMNVEV (reference sequence). The CDR3 covers 13 residues. CDR3 nucleotides: TGTGCCAGCAGTTTATCGAGCCCTGTCTCCCTCCACTTT. Residues: CASSLSSPVSLHF.

The chain uses TRBV6-1 and TRBJ2-1; D perhaps matches TRBD1 (6 bases). V lost 1 base to trimming and J lost 0 bases, with 7 bases between them. Germline CDR1 and CDR2: MNHNS and SASEGT. The CDR3 spans 15 residues. CDR3 residues: CASSEGTASYNEQFF. CDR3 DNA sequence: TGTGCCAGCAGTGAAGGGACAGCCTCCTACAATGAGCAGTTCTTC.

On this clone itself: Other nucleotide sequences in the sample specify the same CDR3. In DNA, the CDR3 is TGTGCCAGTAGTATAGGTACAGGGGGGGTCTACGAGCAGTACTTC. Protein sequence: CASSIGTGGVYEQYF. This rearrangement joins TRBV19 to TRBJ2-7, with TRBD1 as a possible D gene (8 bases). CDR1 and CDR2 from the germline V gene are LNHDA and SQIVND (reference sequence). Trimming took 1 base from V and 3 from J, leaving 13 bases between them. This CDR3 has 15 amino acids.

The chain combines TRBV7-6 with TRBJ2-5; tentatively, D is TRBD2 (6 bases). This CDR3 has 16 residues. Deletions cut 5 bases from V and 2 bases from J, with 18 bases between. Germline CDR1 reads SGHVS; CDR2 reads FNYEAQ. The CDR3 sequence is CASSPSYGTYQETQYF. The CDR3 DNA reads TGTGCCAGCAGCCCCAGCTACGGGACTTATCAAGAGACCCAGTACTTC.

The J gene is TRBJ1-4, the V gene TRBV2, with TRBD1 matching over 9 bases. Germline loops: CDR1 SNHLY, CDR2 FYNNEI. The CDR3 extends over 15 amino acids. The V segment lost 4 bases and the J segment 7 bases; nucleotides outside the gene matches: 7. CDR3 nucleotides: TGTGCCAGCAGTGCAACCGGGACAGGGCGTGAAAAACTGTTTTTT. Protein sequence: CASSATGTGREKLFF.

This clone was detected only once. This chain uses TRBV2 with TRBJ1-5, with 9 bases identical to TRBD1. With V trimmed by 3 bases and J by 5 bases, 8 bases remained unmatched. The V gene's germline CDR1 is SNHLY and CDR2 FYNNEI. The CDR3 covers 16 residues. CDR3 sequence: CASSDTGGMMYQPQHF. CDR3 DNA: TGTGCCAGCAGTGATACAGGGGGCATGATGTATCAGCCCCAGCATTTT.

The chain joins TRBV11-2 to TRBJ2-7, with 7 bases fitting TRBD1. Germline loops: CDR1 SGHAT, CDR2 FQNNGV. The CDR3 runs 12 residues. J gave up 6 bases and V 5 bases, and 4 bases lay outside the gene matches. CDR3: CASSPDRAEQYF. The CDR3 DNA is TGTGCCAGCAGCCCCGACAGGGCCGAGCAGTACTTC.